The 16 T cell receptor delta chains reported below all come from one sample, sequenced in a study of γδ T cells in repeated Plasmodium falciparum infection. Flow sorting of PBMC yielded separate Vgamma9/Vdelta2+ and Vdelta2-negative gammadelta T cell populations for bulk repertoire analysis. TCRdb repeated clone calling on the multiplex PCR reads with CATT. The sample contains some 51,000 delta-chain clones, roughly 1.9% of which appear only once. The specimen sequenced was gamma-delta T cells from blood. The receptors were gathered from a pool of human donors (malaria-infected and uninfected, not separated).

This clone has more than one count but fewer than ten. This likely came from a read error, as a far larger clone is one base away. The sample has other DNA sequences that encode this CDR3 too. V usage is TRDV3 and J usage is TRDJ1; 13 bases map to TRDD3. Matching the DNA to germline supplied the J gene, which TCRdb does not give. With V trimmed by 0 bases and J by 0 bases, 10 bases remained unmatched. The CDR3 spans 18 residues. Germline V CDR1 and CDR2: TVYSNPD, GDNSRS (reference sequence). In DNA, the CDR3 is TGTGCCTTTAGACTACACTGGGGGATACGGGAGTACACCGATAAACTCATCTTT. This translates into CAFRLHWGIREYTDKLIF.

This clone was counted a few times. A far more abundant clone sits one base away, making this likely a read error. Within the sample, other DNA sequences also encode this same CDR3. The genes are TRDV3 and TRDJ1, with 12 bases that match TRDD3. No J gene was available from TCRdb, and it was assigned here by a germline match of the DNA. The CDR3 has 21 residues. Germline CDR1 reads TVYSNPD; CDR2 reads GDNSRS (reference sequence). Trimming cost V 1 base and J 3 bases; bases outside gene matches: 24. Here the CDR3 DNA reads TGTGCCTTTACGAGGGCCGACTACATACACTGGGGGATACCGGGGGCCGATAAACTCATCTTT. Its translation is CAFTRADYIHWGIPGADKLIF.

With regard to this clone: A read error may be the cause here, since a much bigger clone is one base away. The gene calls are TRAV14/DV4 and TRDJ1; TRDD3 matches at 11 bases. The germline CDR1 and CDR2 sequences are TSDPSYG and QGSYDQQN (reference sequence). This CDR3 is built from 18 residues. The CDR3 loop is CAMREVPSGGYCSDKPIF. The CDR3 DNA is TGTGCAATGAGAGAGGTCCCTTCTGGGGGATACTGTTCCGATAAACCCATCTTT.

This clone was recorded a few times. This DNA's translation and the protein TCRdb lists, from a much larger clone, do not match at residue 14, likely due to a read error; the protein shown is translated from the DNA. This chain links TRDV1 with TRDJ4, with 9 bases matching TRDD3. The J gene, absent from TCRdb, was called here by matching the DNA to germline. The CDR3 is made up of 24 amino acids. From germline, CDR1 is TSWWSYY and CDR2 QGS. V gave up 4 bases and J gave up 0 bases; unmatched junction bases: 33. CDR3 in amino acids: CALGVDFLRGYWGTHREWPRPLIF. For the CDR3, the DNA is TGTGCTCTTGGGGTCGACTTCCTCCGGGGATACTGGGGGACACACCGAGAATGGCCCAGACCCCTGATCTTT.

About this clone itself: Translating this DNA gives a protein that differs at residue 9 from the TCRdb one, which belongs to a much larger clone; a read error is likely, and the protein shown is this translation. This sequence joins TRDV3 and TRDJ1; 10 nucleotides align to TRDD3. Germline matching of the DNA provided the J gene here, since TCRdb leaves it blank. Germline CDR1 and CDR2: TVYSNPD and GDNSRS (reference sequence). V lost 2 bases, J lost 7 bases, and 37 bases stayed unmatched. The CDR3 is 23 residues long. The CDR3 loop is CAFAFRAALCYWGIQENCPKLIF. The CDR3 nucleotides are TGTGCCTTTGCCTTCAGGGCGGCACTCTGCTACTGGGGGATTCAGGAAAACTGTCCTAAACTCATCTTT.

This clone has a count of ten or more. This DNA translates differently at residue 14 from the TCRdb protein, which is that of a much larger clone; a read error is likely, and the protein shown is the DNA's own translation. The gene calls are TRDV3 and TRDJ1, with D perhaps given as TRDD2 or TRDD3 (9 bases each). The length of the CDR3 is 20 residues. Deletions cut 0 bases from V and 1 base from J, with 30 bases between. CDR1 and CDR2 from the germline V gene are TVYSNPD and GDNSRS (reference sequence). The CDR3 DNA reads TGTGCCTTTAGAATCCTTCCTACGAGGGGATACGGGGGGTGCACCGATAAACTCATCTTT. This encodes CAFRILPTRGYGGCTDKLIF.

This clone has more than one count but fewer than ten. For this DNA, TCRdb reports the protein of a much larger clone, which diverges at residue 9, most likely from a read error; the protein presented here is translated directly from the DNA. The CDR3 region has the DNA TGTGCTCTTGGGGAACTAGTACGCGCTTCCCTTGGGGATACGGGCGGTAAACTCATCTTT. Its protein is CALGELVRASLGDTGGKLIF. The chain employs TRDV1 and TRDJ1; 9 nucleotides match TRDD3. The J gene was not available in TCRdb and was assigned here by matching the DNA to germline segments. Losses at the gene ends were 0 bases for V and 7 bases for J; bases not matched to a gene: 21. The CDR3 runs 20 residues. Per germline, CDR1 TSWWSYY and CDR2 QGS.

This clone was seen a few times. This DNA's translation and the protein TCRdb lists, from a much larger clone, do not match at residue 20, likely due to a read error; the protein shown is translated from the DNA. The J segment was not called; the V segment is TRDV1; the listed D gene, TRDD3, was not tested against the DNA. CDR1 and CDR2 (germline): TSWWSYY, QGS. The CDR3 extends over 22 amino acids. CDR3 DNA sequence: TGTGCTCTTGGGGAACTAGTTGGCCTGAGCGACCTCACTGGGGGATACACCGATAAACCCATCTTT. This translates into CALGELVGLSDLTGGYTDKPIF.

Points on this clone: This DNA translates differently at residue 19 from the TCRdb protein, which is that of a much larger clone; a read error is likely, and the protein shown is the DNA's own translation. V usage is TRDV1 and J usage is TRDJ1, with 8 positions matching TRDD3. TCRdb gives no J gene; it was assigned here by matching the DNA to germline. Germline V lookup: CDR1 TSWWSYY, CDR2 QGS. The CDR3 has 27 residues. J gave up 0 bases and V 1 base, and 37 bases lay outside the gene matches. CDR3 residues: CALGERVVFVDLATGGLSCPYTDKLIF. CDR3 DNA: TGTGCTCTTGGGGAACGAGTAGTCTTCGTCGACCTAGCTACTGGGGGGTTATCATGCCCTTACACCGATAAACTCATCTTT.

On this clone: TCRdb's entry gives the protein of a much larger clone, which mismatches this DNA's translation at residue 13, likely from a read error; the protein reported here is translated from the DNA. The J gene went uncalled, whereas the V gene is TRDV3; whether TRDD3, the table's D call, matches the DNA was not checked. CDR1 and CDR2 (germline): TVYSNPD, GDNSRS (reference sequence). The CDR3 is made up of 15 amino acids. The CDR3 sequence is CAFIVWGIFNDKPIF. The DNA of the CDR3 is TGTGCCTTTATCGTTTGGGGGATATTCAACGATAAACCCATCTTT.

Remarks on this clone: TCRdb attributes to this sequence the protein of a much larger clone, which differs from the DNA translation at residue 11; a read error is likely, and the protein displayed is translated from the DNA. The chain has TRDV2 and TRDJ1; possibly TRDD3 for D (5 bases). Matching the DNA to germline supplied the J gene, which TCRdb does not give. CDR3 length: 20 residues. V shed 0 bases and J shed 2 bases, with 27 bases lying between them. The germline V gene has CDR1 GEAIGNYY and CDR2 EKD. CDR3 sequence reads: CACDTEEVRGHEGVTDKLIF. CDR3 nucleotide sequence: TGTGCCTGTGACACCGAGGAAGTACGGGGACACGAGGGGGTTACCGATAAACTCATCTTT.

A remark on this clone: This DNA translates differently at residue 14 from the TCRdb protein, which is that of a much larger clone; a read error is likely, and the protein shown is the DNA's own translation. J is TRDJ1 and V is TRDV2, with TRDD3 matching 9 bases. TCRdb records no J gene; here it was assigned by comparing the DNA to germline. V lost 0 bases to trimming and J lost 1 base; unmatched junction nucleotides: 17. This CDR3 has 20 amino acids. The germline V gene encodes CDR1 GEAIGNYY and CDR2 EKD. The CDR3 DNA reads as TGTGCCTGTGACACCGAACGGGGATACGCGCAGAGTGGGGGCACCGATAAACTCATCTTT. Translated, it gives CACDTERGYAQSGGTDKLIF.

This clone appeared many times. The protein that TCRdb holds for this DNA derives from a much larger clone and differs from the translated DNA at residue 20, which likely indicates a read error; the protein shown here is translated from the DNA. This rearrangement joins TRDV2 to TRDJ1, with TRDD3 matching 13 bases. The J gene comes from matching the DNA to germline here; TCRdb lacks it. The germline gives CDR1 GEAIGNYY, CDR2 EKD. The CDR3 consists of 23 residues. CDR3 sequence reads: CACDTVKGQILGDTDRYTDRLIF. CDR3 DNA: TGTGCCTGTGACACCGTAAAAGGTCAGATACTGGGGGATACGGACAGGTACACCGATAGACTCATCTTT.

The sample holds many counts of this clone. For this DNA, TCRdb reports the protein of a much larger clone, which diverges at residue 7, most likely from a read error; the protein presented here is translated directly from the DNA. The chain couples TRDV2 to TRDJ1; D unresolved. CDR3 length equals 13 residues. Per the germline V gene, CDR1 is GEAIGNYY and CDR2 is EKD. Trimming left V 3 bases short and J 3 bases short, with 10 bases between. This CDR3 is CACDALLSDKLIF. The CDR3 DNA is TGTGCCTGTGACGCCCTGTTGTCCGATAAACTCATCTTT.

On this clone itself: TCRdb pairs this DNA with a much larger clone's protein that differs at residue 4, likely a read error; the protein shown was translated from the DNA. This sequence joins TRAV38-2/DV8 and TRDJ1, with TRDD3 identical over 12 bases. TCRdb lists no J gene, so it was determined here by aligning the DNA to germline. Germline CDR1 is TSESDYY and CDR2 is QEAYKQQN. The CDR3 is 24 residues long. The CDR3 sequence: CAYGSARRWDPLLGDTWSADKLIF. In DNA, the CDR3 is TGTGCTTATGGGAGCGCGAGACGTTGGGACCCTTTACTGGGGGATACTTGGTCGGCCGATAAACTCATCTTT.

Note on this clone: One base separates it from a far larger clone, so it is likely a read error. The sample holds other DNA sequences that translate to the same CDR3. This sequence joins TRDV3 and TRDJ1; 13 bases are shared with TRDD3. TCRdb lists no J gene, so it was determined here by aligning the DNA to germline. The ends lost 2 bases at V and 0 bases at J; junction bases unmatched: 21. This CDR3 has 21 residues. Germline V gene data show CDR1 as TVYSNPD and CDR2 as GDNSRS (reference sequence). CDR3 loop: CAFSFLRAYWGIRSYTDKLIF. The CDR3 bases are TGTGCCTTTTCCTTCCTACGGGCGTACTGGGGGATACGCTCGTACACCGATAAACTCATCTTT.